In this sample, the clone carrying this TCR beta chain turned up a few times. The target antigen is unknown. Germline V lookup: CDR1 SGHNT, CDR2 YYREEE (reference sequence). The V segment lost 0 bases and the J segment 5 bases; nucleotides outside the gene matches: 10. The CDR3 is 16 residues long. These data originate in a study of beta chain features in type 1 diabetes. The study's findings and limits: When Type 1 diabetes patients were examined, their TCRB CDR3s proved moderately but significantly shorter in all four CD4+ subsets.

The whole isolated RNA underwent reverse transcription, so sequencing captured expressed TCRB transcripts. Data came from immunoSEQ multiplex PCR; TCRdb stores just in-frame clones and leaves some out. The sample yields 250,000 or so clones, 14% seen once. Sequenced: naive CD4+ T cells from blood. The sequence came from a man in his thirties or forties with type 1 diabetes. The gene calls are TRBV5-4 and TRBJ2-5; 7 nucleotides match TRBD2. The CDR3 loop is CASSLGPAGRGETQYF. The CDR3 DNA reads TGTGCCAGCAGCTTGGGCCCAGCGGGGCGAGGCGAGACCCAGTACTTC.